This T cell receptor beta chain was obtained from a study of T-cell reconstitution after alpha-beta-depleted transplantation in children. Study results and caveats: Roughly two months post-transplant, alpha-beta T cells reportedly originated from several hundred graft clones that had expanded. Fresh T-cell production supplied most of the T-cell counts and diversity seen one year after transplant. It was surviving recipient T cells and thymic progenitors that gave some patients high TCRbeta diversity at day 60.

This clonotype was counted a few times. Its antigen is currently unknown. Germline V gene data show CDR1 as MGHRA and CDR2 as YSYEKL. V shed 0 bases, J shed 8 bases, and the junction held 10 bases outside the gene matches. This CDR3 spans 17 amino acids. The TCRbeta library was prepared with unique molecular identifiers. TCRdb fed the PCR reads into MiXCR, producing one record per CDR3 protein. The sample lists about 1,000,000 distinct CDR3 sequences, roughly 29% occurring once. The V call is TRBV4-1, the J call TRBJ2-1, with TRBD2 identical over 10 bases. This clonotype was sampled from a boy in the first two years of life who had a stem cell transplant for SCID, so the T cells may come from the graft donor. The sequencing here drew on PBMCs, mostly from graft donor cells, taken 360 days after TCRalphabeta/CD19-depleted stem cell transplant. In DNA form, the CDR3 reads TGCGCCAGCAGCCAAGATAGTCCTAGCGGGGGATTCGATGAGCAGTTCTTC. This encodes CASSQDSPSGGFDEQFF.